The entry below describes one T cell receptor (beta chain). Cycle 7 day 1, cycle 4 day 1, and baseline were the timepoints at which blood was sampled. Method: immunoSEQ multiplex PCR; TCRdb's copy keeps in-frame clones and lacks some. Of 40,000 or so clones in the sample, approximately 80% were seen once. CDR1 is SGHRS and CDR2 is YFSETQ in the germline V gene. The CDR3 is 14 amino acids. V lost 0 bases and J 9 bases, leaving 10 bases between the germline ends. The source of the sample is a study of OX40 agonist ivuxolimab in advanced cancers. Study details: Patients' therapy was ivuxolimab, an antibody that acts as an agonist of OX40 (CD134). Dose-escalation cases comprised hepatocellular carcinoma, melanoma, renal cell or head and neck cancer.

The specimen was CD4+ or CD8+ T cells sorted from blood, collected in a trial of the OX40 agonist ivuxolimab. The chain joins TRBV5-1 to TRBJ1-6; a weak D match, TRBD1 (5 bases). This sequence was found in an adult with an advanced solid tumor such as melanoma, head and neck, liver or kidney cancer. CDR3 region: CASSLVGPGSPLHF. The CDR3 coding sequence is TGCGCCAGCAGCTTGGTGGGGCCGGGTTCACCCCTCCACTTT.